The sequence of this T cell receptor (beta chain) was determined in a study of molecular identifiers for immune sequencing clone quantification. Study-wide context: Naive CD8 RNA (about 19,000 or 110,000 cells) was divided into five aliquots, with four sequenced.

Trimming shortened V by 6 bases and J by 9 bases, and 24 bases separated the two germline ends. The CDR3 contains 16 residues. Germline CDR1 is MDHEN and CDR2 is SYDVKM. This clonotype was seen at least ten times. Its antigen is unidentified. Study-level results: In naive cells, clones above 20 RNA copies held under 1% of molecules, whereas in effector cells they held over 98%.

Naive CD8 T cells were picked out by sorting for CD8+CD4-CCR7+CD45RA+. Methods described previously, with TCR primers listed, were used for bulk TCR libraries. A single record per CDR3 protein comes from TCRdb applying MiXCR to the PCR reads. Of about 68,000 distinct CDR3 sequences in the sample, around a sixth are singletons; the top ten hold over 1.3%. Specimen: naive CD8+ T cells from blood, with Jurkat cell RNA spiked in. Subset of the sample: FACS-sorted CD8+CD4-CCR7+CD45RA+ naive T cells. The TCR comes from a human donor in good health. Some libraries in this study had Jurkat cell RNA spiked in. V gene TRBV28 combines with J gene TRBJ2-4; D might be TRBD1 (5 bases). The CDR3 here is CASSSPGALRLGIQYF. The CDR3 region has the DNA TGTGCCAGCAGCTCCCCTGGGGCTCTGAGGTTGGGCATTCAGTACTTC.